The clone carrying this T cell receptor beta chain was picked up a small number of times. Its antigen is as yet unknown. 13 Jbeta primers and 60 Vbeta primers were used for the PCR. Method: immunoSEQ multiplex PCR; TCRdb's copy keeps in-frame clones and lacks some. The table includes under 130,000 clones, approximately 14% detected once. J was trimmed by 2 bases and V by 4 bases; bases with no gene match: 4. Germline-derived CDR1 and CDR2 are ENHRY and SYGVKD. This CDR3 is 14 amino acids long. The data stem from a study of cytomegalovirus exposure and HLA in healthy donors. Study conclusions and caveats: The sole available immune exposure information was CMV serostatus. Sequencing likely caused a cluster of highly shared sequence variants.

The sequence was obtained from a female donor in good health and CMV-seronegative. Sequenced: PBMCs. The rearrangement links TRBV10-3 to TRBJ2-7; TRBD1 aligns across 8 bases. The CDR3 loop is CAISVGQDTYEQYF. The CDR3 nucleotides read TGTGCCATCAGTGTGGGACAGGATACCTACGAGCAGTACTTC.